The clone carrying this T cell receptor beta chain was found once. As yet, its antigen is unknown. Its ends do not fully match the called genes, so a read error is possible. This sample was included in a study of cytomegalovirus exposure and HLA in healthy donors. The study, taken as a whole, reports: Links to common viral pathogens appeared, in a later analysis, for several of the most significant clusters. According to a later analysis, most TCR beta chains associated with CMV appeared HLA-restricted. Reports state that TCR beta sequences accurately predicted most subjects' HLA-A and HLA-B alleles.

Primers: 60 Vbeta forward and 13 Jbeta reverse. Sequenced by immunoSEQ multiplex PCR; TCRdb stores in-frame clones only, minus some. The data contain about 160,000 clones, around 80% of them seen just once; the ten biggest clones take up under 6%. Germline V lookup: CDR1 SEHNR, CDR2 FQNEAQ (reference sequence). The CDR3 loop spans 16 amino acids. Sequencing was done on a sample of PBMCs. The rearrangement joins TRBV7-9 to TRBJ1-1; 7 nucleotides align to TRBD1. The source is a man aged 25 to 40 in good health and CMV-seronegative. CDR3 sequence reads: CSSSFTGATRGTEAFF. In DNA, the CDR3 is TGTTCCAGCAGCTTTACAGGGGCCACTCGGGGAACTGAAGCTTTCTTT.